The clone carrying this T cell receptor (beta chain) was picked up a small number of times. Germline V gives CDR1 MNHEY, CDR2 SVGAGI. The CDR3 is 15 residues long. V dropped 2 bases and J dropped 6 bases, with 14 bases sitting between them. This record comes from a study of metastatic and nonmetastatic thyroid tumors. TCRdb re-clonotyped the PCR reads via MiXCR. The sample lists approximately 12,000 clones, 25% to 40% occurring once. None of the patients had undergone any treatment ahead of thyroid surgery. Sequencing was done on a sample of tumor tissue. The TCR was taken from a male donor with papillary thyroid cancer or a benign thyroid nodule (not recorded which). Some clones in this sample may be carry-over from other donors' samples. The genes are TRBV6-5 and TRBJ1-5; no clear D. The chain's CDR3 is CASSYDREGGQPQHF. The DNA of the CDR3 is TGTGCCAGCAGTTACGATCGGGAGGGAGGTCAGCCCCAGCATTTT.